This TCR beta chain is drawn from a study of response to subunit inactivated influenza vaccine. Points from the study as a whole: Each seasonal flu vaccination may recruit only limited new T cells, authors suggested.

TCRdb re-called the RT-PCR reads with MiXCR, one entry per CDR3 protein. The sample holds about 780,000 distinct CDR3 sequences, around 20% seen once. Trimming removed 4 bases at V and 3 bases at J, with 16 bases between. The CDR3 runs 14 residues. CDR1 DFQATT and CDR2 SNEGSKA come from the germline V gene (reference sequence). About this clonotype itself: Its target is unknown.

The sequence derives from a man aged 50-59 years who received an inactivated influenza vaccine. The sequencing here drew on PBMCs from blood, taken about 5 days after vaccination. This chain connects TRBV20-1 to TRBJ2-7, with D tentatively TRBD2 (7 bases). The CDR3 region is CSAIRGGRVYEQYF. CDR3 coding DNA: TGCAGTGCTATTAGGGGGGGCAGGGTCTACGAGCAGTACTTC.